The entry that follows covers one TCR beta chain sequence. Its specificity is unknown. Investigators took approximately 10 milliliters of peripheral blood from every donor. The sample comes from a study of blood T cells in healthy people across ages. The study, taken as a whole, reports: Unsorted PBMC input precluded a conclusive naive versus antigen-experienced comparison. Whereas aged donors had fewer naive CD4+ cells, long-lived donors had more of them and higher diversity.

This CDR3 is built from 15 residues. The V and J ends lost 3 bases and 3 bases, in that order; junction bases with no gene match: 4. A J-beta primer mix and a sample-barcoded 5' primer were used in a second PCR of about 7 to 11 cycles. TCRdb ran MiXCR on the 5' RACE reads and lists one entry per CDR3 protein. The sample holds about 640,000 distinct CDR3 sequences, around three fifths seen once. What was sequenced was blood. This receptor was identified in a man aged 60 to 69 in good health. This chain joins TRBV12-3 or TRBV12-4 and TRBJ2-7; TRBD1 aligns across 11 bases. CDR3 residues: CASSFRDRGDYEQYF. The DNA for the CDR3 is TGTGCCAGCAGTTTCCGGGACAGGGGGGACTACGAGCAGTACTTC.